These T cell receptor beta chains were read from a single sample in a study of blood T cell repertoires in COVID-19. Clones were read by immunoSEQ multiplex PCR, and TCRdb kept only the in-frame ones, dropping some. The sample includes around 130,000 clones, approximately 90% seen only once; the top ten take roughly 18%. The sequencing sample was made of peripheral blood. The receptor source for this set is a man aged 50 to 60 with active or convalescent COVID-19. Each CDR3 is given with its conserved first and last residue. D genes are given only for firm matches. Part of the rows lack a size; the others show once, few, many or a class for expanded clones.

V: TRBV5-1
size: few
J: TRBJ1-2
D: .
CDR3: CASSPDRGNYGYTF
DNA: TGCGCCAGCAGCCCGGACAGAGGTAACTATGGCTACACCTTC

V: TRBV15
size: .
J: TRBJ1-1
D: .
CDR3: CATSRDLRLNTEAFF
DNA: TGTGCCACCAGCAGAGATCTTCGTCTGAACACTGAAGCTTTCTTT

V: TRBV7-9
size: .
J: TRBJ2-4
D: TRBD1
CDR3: CASSLKVNRGRGNIQYF
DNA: TGTGCCAGCAGCTTAAAGGTTAACAGGGGCCGGGGAAACATTCAGTACTTC

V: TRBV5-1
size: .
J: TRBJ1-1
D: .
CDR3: CASSLDGTRGTEAFF
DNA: TGCGCCAGCAGCTTGGACGGGACTAGGGGCACTGAAGCTTTCTTT

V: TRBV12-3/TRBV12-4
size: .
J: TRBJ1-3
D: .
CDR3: CASSFSRNTIYF
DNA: TGTGCCAGCAGTTTCTCCAGGAACACCATATATTTT

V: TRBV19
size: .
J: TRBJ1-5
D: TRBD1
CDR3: CASSMGQGYQPQHF
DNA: TGTGCCAGTAGTATGGGACAGGGTTATCAGCCCCAGCATTTT

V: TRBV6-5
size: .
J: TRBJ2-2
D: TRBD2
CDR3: CASGREYTGELFF
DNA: TGTGCCAGCGGGCGGGAGTACACCGGGGAGCTGTTTTTT

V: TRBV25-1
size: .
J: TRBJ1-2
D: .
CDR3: CASSESAVNYGYTF
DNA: TGTGCCAGCAGTGAATCCGCAGTAAACTATGGCTACACCTTC

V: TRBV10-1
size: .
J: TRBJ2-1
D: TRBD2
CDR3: CASSELGTSGRALSEGEQFF
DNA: TGCGCCAGCAGTGAGTTAGGGACTAGCGGGAGGGCCCTCTCCGAGGGTGAGCAGTTCTTC

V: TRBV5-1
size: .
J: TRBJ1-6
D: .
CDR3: CASSLGRQGPSPLHF
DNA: TGCGCCAGCAGCTTGGGTCGGCAGGGTCCTTCACCCCTCCACTTT

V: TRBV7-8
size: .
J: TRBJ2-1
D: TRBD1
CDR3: CASSSPGQVISYNEQFF
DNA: TGTGCCAGCAGCAGCCCGGGACAGGTAATTTCCTACAATGAGCAGTTCTTC

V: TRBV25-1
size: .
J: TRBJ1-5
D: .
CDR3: CASSATGYSNQPQHF
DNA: TGTGCCAGCAGTGCGACAGGTTATAGCAATCAGCCCCAGCATTTT

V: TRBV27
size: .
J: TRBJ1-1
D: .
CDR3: CASSLTGNTEAFF
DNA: TGTGCCAGCAGTTTAACGGGTAACACTGAAGCTTTCTTT

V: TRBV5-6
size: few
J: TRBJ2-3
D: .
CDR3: CASSIGLLTDTQYF
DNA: TGTGCCAGCAGCATAGGACTCCTGACAGATACGCAGTATTTT

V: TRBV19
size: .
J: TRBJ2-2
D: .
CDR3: CASSPGSAGELFF
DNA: TGTGCCAGTAGTCCCGGGTCGGCCGGGGAGCTGTTTTTT

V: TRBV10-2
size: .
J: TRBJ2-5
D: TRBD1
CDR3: CASSDRPGQGGETQYF
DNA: TGCGCCAGCAGTGACCGTCCGGGACAGGGGGGAGAGACCCAGTACTTC

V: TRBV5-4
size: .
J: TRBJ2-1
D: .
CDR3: CASSDAGGLSYNEQFF
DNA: TGTGCCAGCAGCGACGCCGGGGGGCTCTCCTACAATGAGCAGTTCTTC

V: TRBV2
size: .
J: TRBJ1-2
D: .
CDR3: CASSLTGFGYTF
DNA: TGTGCCAGCAGCCTCACAGGGTTTGGCTACACCTTC

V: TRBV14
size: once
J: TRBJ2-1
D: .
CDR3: CASSQRQITYNEQFF
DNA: TGTGCCAGCAGCCAGCGACAGATAACCTACAATGAGCAGTTCTTC

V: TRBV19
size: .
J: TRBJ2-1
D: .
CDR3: CASSIAGLVASNEQFF
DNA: TGTGCCAGTAGTATAGCGGGATTGGTCGCCAGCAATGAGCAGTTCTTC